These 2 T cell receptor beta chains were all obtained from the same sample, sequenced in a study of CD4 T cells in relation to SARS-CoV-2 and coronaviruses. Using immunoSEQ multiplex PCR, the repertoire was profiled, and TCRdb retains in-frame clones only, with some absent. The data show some 42,000 clones, 88% seen once. The specimen was memory CD4+ T cells from PBMCs. Receptors originate from an adult with COVID-19.

V is TRBV4-2 and J is TRBJ1-1; unclear D gene. CDR1 and CDR2 (germline): LGHNA, YNFKEQ. This CDR3 is built from 11 residues. As DNA, the CDR3 is TGTGCTACCCTCTTGAACACTGAAGCTTTCTTT. Its protein product is CATLLNTEAFF.

The CDR3 sequence: CASSLAEDTQYF. The CDR3 nucleotides are TGCGCCAGCAGCTTGGCCGAGGATACGCAGTATTTT. The V and J genes are TRBV5-1 and TRBJ2-3; no definite D call. V gave up 0 bases and J gave up 6 bases, with 5 bases separating them. Germline values: CDR1 SGHRS, CDR2 YFSETQ. The CDR3 is 12 amino acids.